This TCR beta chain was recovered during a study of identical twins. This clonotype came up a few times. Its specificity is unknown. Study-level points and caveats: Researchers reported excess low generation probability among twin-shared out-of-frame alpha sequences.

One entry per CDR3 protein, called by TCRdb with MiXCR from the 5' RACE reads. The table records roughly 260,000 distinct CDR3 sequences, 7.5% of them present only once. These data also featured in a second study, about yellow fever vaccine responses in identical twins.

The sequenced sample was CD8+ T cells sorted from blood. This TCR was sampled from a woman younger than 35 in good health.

The CDR3 region is CAMDGDPNEKLFF. For the CDR3, the DNA is TGTGCCATGGACGGGGACCCTAATGAAAAACTGTTTTTT. The V and J genes are TRBV10-3 and TRBJ1-4; D is perhaps TRBD1 (5 bases). The germline V gene has CDR1 ENHRY and CDR2 SYGVKD. The CDR3 totals 13 residues. V gave up 9 bases and J gave up 3 bases, with 11 bases separating them.